Shown below are 23 T cell receptor beta chains from a single sample sequenced in a study of T-cell memory formation after mild COVID-19. TCRdb processed the 5' RACE reads anew with MiXCR; each CDR3 protein has one entry. The table has under 650,000 distinct CDR3 sequences, 18% seen once. Sequencing was carried out using PBMCs or a T cell subset sorted from them (not recorded which). The source is an adult woman who had mild COVID-19 (a few samples of this study predate the infection). Cell type and time point are not known.

The chain is built from TRBV3-1 and TRBJ1-1; D gene ambiguous. Germline loops: CDR1 LGHDT, CDR2 YNNKEL (reference sequence). The length of the CDR3 is 13 residues. V lost 1 base, J lost 7 bases, and 10 bases lay in between. The CDR3 nucleotides read TGTGCCAGCAGCCAAGTCGGGCCCGGTGAAGCTTTCTTT. The encoded protein is CASSQVGPGEAFF.

This chain joins TRBV20-1 and TRBJ2-7; 9 nucleotides line up with TRBD2. The CDR3 runs to 14 residues. Germline assignment: CDR1 DFQATT and CDR2 SNEGSKA (reference sequence). V lost 5 bases to trimming and J lost 2 bases; unmatched junction nucleotides: 7. Here the CDR3 reads CSAQTSGFPYEQYF. The DNA of the CDR3 is TGCAGTGCTCAGACTAGCGGATTCCCCTACGAGCAGTACTTC.

J is TRBJ1-3 and V is TRBV12-3 or TRBV12-4; D is ambiguous. Trimming cost V 2 bases and J 7 bases, with 6 bases left between them. The CDR3 has 12 amino acids. The CDR3 DNA reads as TGTGCCAGCAGTTTATGGGAGAACACCATATATTTT. Amino acids: CASSLWENTIYF.

The rearrangement joins TRBV29-1 to TRBJ2-2; either TRBD1 or TRBD2 may supply D (7 bases each). Trimming shortened V by 3 bases and J by 6 bases, and 17 bases separated the two germline ends. CDR3 length equals 15 residues. Germline V gene sequence: CDR1 SQVTM, CDR2 ANQGSEA. CDR3 nucleotide sequence: TGCAGCGTTGAGAGCGGGACAGTGGGGTCCGGGGAGCTGTTTTTT. Protein: CSVESGTVGSGELFF.

This clonotype was detected a few times. The CDR3 sequence is CASTLRGTSASAEQYF. CDR3 sequence (DNA): TGTGCCAGCACTCTAAGGGGGACTAGCGCCTCTGCGGAGCAGTACTTC. This chain connects TRBV12-3 or TRBV12-4 to TRBJ2-7; TRBD2 aligns across 10 bases. The CDR3 has 16 amino acids. After removal of 7 bases from V and 7 bases from J, the junction contained 16 bases not matched to a gene.

Many counts were recorded for this clonotype. This chain links TRBV10-3 with TRBJ1-2, with D uncertain. The CDR3 is 15 amino acids. Germline values: CDR1 ENHRY, CDR2 SYGVKD. Trimming pared 2 bases from V and 8 bases from J, leaving 18 bases between. CDR3 sequence: CAISESGVGNGGYTF. CDR3 DNA sequence: TGTGCCATCAGTGAGAGTGGGGTTGGGAATGGCGGCTACACCTTC.

This clonotype was detected only a few times. The chain carries TRBV6-2 or TRBV6-3 and TRBJ2-1; 10 bases line up with TRBD1. The CDR3 has 16 residues. The germline V gene has CDR1 MNHEY and CDR2 SVGEGT. Unmatched junction bases numbered 9, after V lost 6 bases and J lost 4 bases. Here the CDR3 DNA reads TGTGCCAGCAGCATTAGCCGGGACAGGGGTTACAATGAGCAGTTCTTC. Protein: CASSISRDRGYNEQFF.

The chain couples TRBV7-3 to TRBJ2-3; D gene unclear. This CDR3 is built from 11 residues. Germline assignment: CDR1 SGHTA and CDR2 FQGTGA. Trimming took 3 bases from V and 10 from J, leaving 8 bases between them. The CDR3 here is CASSFFRAQYF. The CDR3 DNA reads as TGTGCCAGCAGCTTTTTTAGAGCGCAGTATTTT.

This clonotype was seen ten or more times. The V call is TRBV5-1, the J call TRBJ2-1; D call uncertain. CDR3 length equals 14 residues. The germline V gene encodes CDR1 SGHRS and CDR2 YFSETQ. V was pared by 6 bases and J by 0 bases, with 10 bases between. Here the CDR3 reads CASMIPSSYNEQFF. In DNA form, the CDR3 reads TGCGCCAGCATGATCCCAAGCTCCTACAATGAGCAGTTCTTC.

The rearrangement links TRBV11-3 to TRBJ2-3, with a tentative D call TRBD1 (6 bases). Germline CDR1 reads SGHNT; CDR2 reads YENEEA. V lost 4 bases to trimming and J lost 0 bases, with 20 bases between them. This CDR3 spans 18 amino acids. The CDR3 sequence is CASSSPRDTVISTDTQYF. The DNA of the CDR3 is TGTGCCAGCAGCTCCCCCCGGGACACCGTAATAAGCACAGATACGCAGTATTTT.

This clonotype was counted a few times. The chain couples TRBV20-1 to TRBJ1-1; possibly TRBD1 for D (6 bases). Germline lookup yields CDR1 DFQATT and CDR2 SNEGSKA (reference sequence). V lost 1 base, J lost 3 bases, and 15 bases lay in between. This CDR3 is built from 15 residues. CDR3 bases: TGCAGTGCTAGAGTTGGGGGCCGTGGGCACACTGAAGCTTTCTTT. Amino acids: CSARVGGRGHTEAFF.

The chain combines TRBV5-1 with TRBJ2-3; TRBD2 aligns across 11 bases. This CDR3 has 16 amino acids. Germline V gene sequence: CDR1 SGHRS, CDR2 YFSETQ. V lost 5 bases to trimming and J lost 5 bases; unmatched junction nucleotides: 10. The CDR3 DNA reads as TGCGCCAGCAGAATTCATAGCGGGAGGGCCGAAGATACGCAGTATTTT. It encodes CASRIHSGRAEDTQYF. Together with reference TRBV5-1 and TRBJ2-3, the CDR3 gives the full variable domain: KAGVTQTPRYLIKTRGQQVTLSCSPISGHRSVSWYQQTPGQGLQFLFEYFSETQRNKGNFPGRFSGRQFSNSRSEMNVSTLELGDSALYLCASRIHSGRAEDTQYFGPGTRLTVL.

This clonotype was counted only a few times. V and J are TRBV6-5 and TRBJ2-5; maybe TRBD1 (6 bases). The CDR3 totals 15 residues. In germline, CDR1 is MNHEY, CDR2 SVGAGI. Trimming left V 0 bases short and J 4 bases short, with 12 bases between. DNA of the CDR3: TGTGCCAGCAGTTACTCGCTAAGGGGGAGAGAGACCCAGTACTTC. It yields the protein CASSYSLRGRETQYF.

This clonotype showed up just a few times. The CDR3 spells CASSQDFGGKETQYF. The CDR3 DNA is TGCGCCAGCAGCCAAGATTTCGGGGGTAAAGAGACCCAGTACTTC. The V and J genes are TRBV4-1 and TRBJ2-5, with a weak D call TRBD2 (6 bases). The V and J ends lost 0 bases and 3 bases respectively, with 11 bases between them. Germline values: CDR1 MGHRA, CDR2 YSYEKL. The CDR3 has 15 residues.

This chain links TRBV6-1 with TRBJ2-3, with TRBD1 identical over 7 bases. CDR3 length: 14 amino acids. CDR1 MNHNS and CDR2 SASEGT come from the germline V gene. Trimming removed 8 bases from V and 5 bases from J; junction bases left unmatched: 10. CDR3 region: CASVYRGEGDTQYF. CDR3 nucleotide sequence: TGTGCCAGCGTCTACAGGGGAGAGGGAGATACGCAGTATTTT.

The J gene is TRBJ1-6, the V gene TRBV7-9; D is unclear. This CDR3 spans 13 amino acids. In germline, CDR1 is SEHNR, CDR2 FQNEAQ (reference sequence). V was cut by 4 bases and J by 8 bases, with 9 bases left in between. In DNA form, the CDR3 reads TGTGCCAGCAGCTCAGACGGGGATTCACCCCTCCACTTT. Its translation is CASSSDGDSPLHF.

The table lists this clonotype with a few counts. V and J are TRBV2 and TRBJ1-4; TRBD1 matches at 8 bases. Germline V gene sequence: CDR1 SNHLY, CDR2 FYNNEI. CDR3 length: 15 residues. Unmatched junction bases numbered 4, after V lost 0 bases and J lost 7 bases. This chain's CDR3 is CASSEAGQGGEKLFF. As DNA, the CDR3 is TGTGCCAGCAGTGAAGCCGGACAGGGCGGTGAAAAACTGTTTTTT.

This clonotype came up a few times. The chain employs TRBV7-2 and TRBJ2-7; 7 bases fit TRBD2. The J segment lost 3 bases and the V segment lost 2 bases, leaving 7 bases of the junction unmatched. Germline loops: CDR1 SGHTA, CDR2 FQGNSA. The CDR3 contains 15 residues. CDR3 in amino acids: CASSLRTSASYEQYF. CDR3 bases: TGTGCCAGCAGCTTACGTACTAGCGCAAGCTACGAGCAGTACTTC.

The chain has TRBV5-8 and TRBJ2-3, with TRBD1 identical over 8 bases. Trimming removed 4 bases from V and 3 bases from J; junction bases left unmatched: 10. CDR1 and CDR2 (germline): SGHTS, YDEGEE. The CDR3 runs to 16 residues. The CDR3 region is CASSQFPGGRTDTQYF. The CDR3 nucleotides read TGTGCCAGCAGCCAATTCCCAGGGGGCCGGACAGATACGCAGTATTTT.

This rearrangement joins TRBV29-1 to TRBJ2-7, with a weak D call TRBD1 (5 bases). The ends were cut back, 0 bases at V and 1 base at J, with 13 bases in the middle. This CDR3 spans 15 amino acids. Per germline, CDR1 SQVTM and CDR2 ANQGSEA. CDR3 sequence reads: CSVEDGASPSYEQYF. The CDR3 nucleotides are TGCAGCGTTGAAGATGGGGCATCTCCGTCCTACGAGCAGTACTTC.

In this sample, this clonotype turned up a few times. The V and J genes are TRBV4-3 and TRBJ2-7; D perhaps matches TRBD1 (5 bases). The CDR3 is 15 residues long. CDR1 LGHNA and CDR2 YSLEER come from the germline V gene. Trimming took 1 base from V and 3 from J, leaving 13 bases between them. CDR3 loop: CASSQGPGRGYEQYF. Here the CDR3 DNA reads TGCGCCAGCAGCCAAGGGCCAGGGCGAGGCTACGAGCAGTACTTC.

V usage is TRBV30 and J usage is TRBJ1-1; no clear D gene. CDR3 size: 15 residues. Germline assignment: CDR1 GTSNPN and CDR2 SVGIG (reference sequence). V dropped 3 bases and J dropped 5 bases, with 19 bases sitting between them. CDR3 nucleotide sequence: TGTGCCTGGAGCGCGGGCGCTGCCGGAGGTACTGAAGCTTTCTTT. Residues: CAWSAGAAGGTEAFF.

This clonotype was recorded a few times. The chain recombines TRBV19 with TRBJ1-1; tentatively, D is TRBD1 (5 bases). Germline-derived CDR1 and CDR2 are LNHDA and SQIVND (reference sequence). The CDR3 loop spans 13 amino acids. The V end lost 6 bases, the J end lost 1 base, and 9 bases lay between the germline ends. The CDR3 loop is CASRAGRNTEAFF. CDR3 in DNA: TGTGCCAGTAGGGCAGGGAGGAACACTGAAGCTTTCTTT.